This record looks at one TCR beta chain sequence and its context. A much larger clone differs by one base, so this may be a read error. Regarding time point: persistent/refractory GD, antithyroid drugs over 5 years with positive TRAb. RNA extracted from PBMCs served as the sequencing template. This sample stems from a study of regulatory T cells in long-lasting Graves disease. The germline gives CDR1 SNHLY, CDR2 FYNNEI. V lost 6 bases to trimming and J lost 1 base, with 15 bases between them. The CDR3 loop spans 15 amino acids. Through Arm-PCR of CDR3 regions and iRepertoire HTBI primers, TCR beta libraries were built. TCRdb independently ran MiXCR on the multiplex PCR reads; one entry per CDR3 protein. The table lists about 400,000 distinct CDR3 sequences, less than 25% of them singletons.

The V gene is TRBV2, the J gene TRBJ1-1; D uncertain. This TCR was sampled from a female donor with Graves disease. The sequencing here drew on peripheral blood mononuclear cells (PBMCs), taken when the disease was refractory, from a patient treated with antithyroid drugs. In DNA form, the CDR3 reads TGTGCCAGCAGCCCCATGACGGCGGGGAACACTGAAGCTTTCTTT. This codes for CASSPMTAGNTEAFF. Complete variable domain (other parts from reference TRBV2 and TRBJ1-1): EPEVTQTPSHQVTQMGQEVILRCVPISNHLYFYWYRQILGQKVEFLVSFYNNEISEKSEIFDDQFSVERPDGSNFTLKIRSTKLEDSAMYFCASSPMTAGNTEAFFGQGTRLTVV.